The table lists the clone carrying this T cell receptor beta chain with many counts. Trimming removed 5 bases at V and 4 bases at J, with 12 bases between. The CDR3 is 13 amino acids. Per germline, CDR1 SGHNT and CDR2 YENEEA. The source of the sample is a study of tumor-infiltrating lymphocytes in oesophageal squamous cell carcinoma. TCRdb ran MiXCR on the PCR reads and lists one entry per CDR3 protein. The sample has over 3,500 distinct CDR3 sequences; 11% to 15% are singletons. The material sequenced was esophageal tumor tissue. V gene TRBV11-3 combines with J gene TRBJ2-7, with D tentatively TRBD1 or TRBD2 (5 bases each). The receptor was isolated from a male donor with esophageal squamous cell carcinoma. The CDR3 region is CASSLGGVYEQYF. The DNA of the CDR3 is TGTGCCAGCAGCCTTGGGGGAGTTTACGAGCAGTACTTC.